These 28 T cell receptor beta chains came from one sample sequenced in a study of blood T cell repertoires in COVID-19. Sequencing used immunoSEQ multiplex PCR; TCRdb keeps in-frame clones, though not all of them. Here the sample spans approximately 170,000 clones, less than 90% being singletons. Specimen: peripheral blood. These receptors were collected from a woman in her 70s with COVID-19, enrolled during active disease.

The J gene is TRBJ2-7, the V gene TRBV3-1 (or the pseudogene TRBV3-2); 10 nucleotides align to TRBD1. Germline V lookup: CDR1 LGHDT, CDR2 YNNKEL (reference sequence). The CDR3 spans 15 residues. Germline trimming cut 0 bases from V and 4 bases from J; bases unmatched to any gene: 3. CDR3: CASSQEGQGRYEQYF. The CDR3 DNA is TGTGCCAGCAGCCAAGAGGGACAGGGGAGGTACGAGCAGTACTTC.

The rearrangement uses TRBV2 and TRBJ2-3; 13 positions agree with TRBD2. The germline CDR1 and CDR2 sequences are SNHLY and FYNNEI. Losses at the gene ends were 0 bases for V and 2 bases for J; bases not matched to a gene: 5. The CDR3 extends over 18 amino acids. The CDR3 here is CASSEARLAGGSTDTQYF. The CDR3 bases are TGTGCCAGCAGTGAAGCGCGACTAGCGGGAGGTTCCACAGATACGCAGTATTTT.

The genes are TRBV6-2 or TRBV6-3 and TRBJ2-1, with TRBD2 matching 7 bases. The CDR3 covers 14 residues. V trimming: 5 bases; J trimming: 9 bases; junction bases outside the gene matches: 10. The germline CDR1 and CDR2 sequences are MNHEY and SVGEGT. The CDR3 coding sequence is TGTGCCAGCAGTCAAGCGGGGCTTAGGGGTGAGCAGTTCTTC. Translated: CASSQAGLRGEQFF.

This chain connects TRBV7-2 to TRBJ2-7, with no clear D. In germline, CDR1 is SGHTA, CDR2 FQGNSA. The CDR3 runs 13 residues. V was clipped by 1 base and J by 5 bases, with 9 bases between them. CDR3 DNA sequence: TGTGCCAGCAGCTTAGTGTCGAGTGACGAGCAGTACTTC. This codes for CASSLVSSDEQYF.

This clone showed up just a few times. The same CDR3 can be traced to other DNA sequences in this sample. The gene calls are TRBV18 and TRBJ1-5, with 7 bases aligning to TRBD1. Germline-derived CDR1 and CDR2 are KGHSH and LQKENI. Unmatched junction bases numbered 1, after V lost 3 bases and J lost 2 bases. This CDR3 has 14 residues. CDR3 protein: CASSPGTGNQPQHF. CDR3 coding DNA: TGTGCCAGCTCACCTGGGACAGGCAATCAGCCCCAGCATTTT. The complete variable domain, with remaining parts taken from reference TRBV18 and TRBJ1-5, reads NAGVMQNPRHLVRRRGQEARLRCSPMKGHSHVYWYRQLPEEGLKFMVYLQKENIIDESGMPKERFSAEFPKEGPSILRIQQVVRGDSAAYFCASSPGTGNQPQHFGDGTRLSIL.

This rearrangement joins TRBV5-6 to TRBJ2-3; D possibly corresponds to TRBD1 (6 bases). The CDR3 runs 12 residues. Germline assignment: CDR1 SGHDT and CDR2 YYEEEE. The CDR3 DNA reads TGTGCTACAGGGTTTGGCACAGATACGCAGTATTTT. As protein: CATGFGTDTQYF.

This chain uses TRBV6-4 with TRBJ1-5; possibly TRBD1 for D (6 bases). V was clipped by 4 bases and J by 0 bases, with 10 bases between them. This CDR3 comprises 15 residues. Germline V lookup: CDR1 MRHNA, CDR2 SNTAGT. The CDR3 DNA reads TGTGCCAGCAGTGCCTGGACAGATAGCAATCAGCCCCAGCATTTT. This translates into CASSAWTDSNQPQHF.

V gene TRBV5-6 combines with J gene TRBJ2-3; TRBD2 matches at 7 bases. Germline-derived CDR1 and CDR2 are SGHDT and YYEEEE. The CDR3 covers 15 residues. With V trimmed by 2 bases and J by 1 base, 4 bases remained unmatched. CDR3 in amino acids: CASSFGGSGTDTQYF. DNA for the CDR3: TGTGCCAGCAGCTTCGGGGGGTCGGGCACAGATACGCAGTATTTT.

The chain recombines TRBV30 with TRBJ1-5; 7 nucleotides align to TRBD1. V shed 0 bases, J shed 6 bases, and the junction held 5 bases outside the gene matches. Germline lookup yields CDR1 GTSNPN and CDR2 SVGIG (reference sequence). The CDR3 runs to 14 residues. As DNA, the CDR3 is TGTGCCTGGAGTGTAAAAGGGGGCGGTCAGCCCCAGCATTTT. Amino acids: CAWSVKGGGQPQHF. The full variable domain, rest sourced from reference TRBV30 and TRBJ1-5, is SQTIHQWPATLVQPVGSPLSLECTVEGTSNPNLYWYRQAAGRGLQLLFYSVGIGQISSEVPQNLSASRPQDRQFILSSKKLLLSDSGFYLCAWSVKGGGQPQHFGDGTRLSIL.

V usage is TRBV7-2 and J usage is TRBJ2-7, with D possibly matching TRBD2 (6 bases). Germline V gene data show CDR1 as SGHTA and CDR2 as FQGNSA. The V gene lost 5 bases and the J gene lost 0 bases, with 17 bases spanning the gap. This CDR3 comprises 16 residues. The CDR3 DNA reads TGTGCCAGCAGCAAGGGCGTAGCGGCGTCCTCCTACGAGCAGTACTTC. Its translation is CASSKGVAASSYEQYF. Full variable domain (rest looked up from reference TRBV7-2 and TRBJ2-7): GAGVSQSPSNKVTEKGKDVELRCDPISGHTALYWYRQSLGQGLEFLIYFQGNSAPDKSGLPSDRFSAERTGGSVSTLTIQRTQQEDSAVYLCASSKGVAASSYEQYFGPGTRLTVT.

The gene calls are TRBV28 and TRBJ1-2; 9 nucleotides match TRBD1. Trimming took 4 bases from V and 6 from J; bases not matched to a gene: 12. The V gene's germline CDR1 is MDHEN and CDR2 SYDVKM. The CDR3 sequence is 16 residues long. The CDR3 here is CASSSQQGASLHGYTF. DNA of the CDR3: TGTGCCAGCAGTTCACAACAGGGGGCGTCCTTACATGGCTACACCTTC.

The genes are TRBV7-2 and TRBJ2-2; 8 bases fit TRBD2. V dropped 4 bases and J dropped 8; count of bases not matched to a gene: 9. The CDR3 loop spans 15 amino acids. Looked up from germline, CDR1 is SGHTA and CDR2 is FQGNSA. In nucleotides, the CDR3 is TGTGCCAGCAGCTCCTTCAGCGGGAGTGTAGGGGAGCTGTTTTTT. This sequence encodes CASSSFSGSVGELFF.

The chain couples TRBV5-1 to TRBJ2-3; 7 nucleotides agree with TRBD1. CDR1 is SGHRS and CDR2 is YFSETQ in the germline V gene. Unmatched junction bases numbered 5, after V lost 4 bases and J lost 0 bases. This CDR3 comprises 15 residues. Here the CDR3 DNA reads TGCGCCAGCAGCCAGCAGGGGGTTAGCACAGATACGCAGTATTTT. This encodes CASSQQGVSTDTQYF.

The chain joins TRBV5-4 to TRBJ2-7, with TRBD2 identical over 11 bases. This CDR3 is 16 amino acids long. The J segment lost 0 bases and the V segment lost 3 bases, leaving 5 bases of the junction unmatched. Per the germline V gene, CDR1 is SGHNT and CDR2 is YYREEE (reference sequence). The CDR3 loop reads CASSSGGLAASYEQYF. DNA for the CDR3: TGTGCCAGCAGCTCGGGGGGACTAGCGGCCTCCTACGAGCAGTACTTC.

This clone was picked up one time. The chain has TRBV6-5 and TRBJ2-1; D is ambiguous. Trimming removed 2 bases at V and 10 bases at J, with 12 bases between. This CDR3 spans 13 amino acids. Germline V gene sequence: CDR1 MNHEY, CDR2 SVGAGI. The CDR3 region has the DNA TGTGCCAGCAGTTACGGTCTAGGCAGAGAGCAGTTCTTC. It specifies CASSYGLGREQFF.

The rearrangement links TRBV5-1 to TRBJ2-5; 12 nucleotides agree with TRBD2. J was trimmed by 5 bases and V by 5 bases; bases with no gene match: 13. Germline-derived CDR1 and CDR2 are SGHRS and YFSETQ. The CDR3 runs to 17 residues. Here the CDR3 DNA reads TGCGCCAGCAGTTTGAGGTCTAGCGGGAGGGCCGTGGAGACCCAGTACTTC. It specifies CASSLRSSGRAVETQYF.

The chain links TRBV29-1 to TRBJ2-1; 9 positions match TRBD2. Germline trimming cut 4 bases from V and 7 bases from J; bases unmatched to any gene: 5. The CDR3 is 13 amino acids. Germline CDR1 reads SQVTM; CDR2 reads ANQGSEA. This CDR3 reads CSVGGGASNEQFF. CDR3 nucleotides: TGCAGCGTTGGCGGGGGGGCTTCGAATGAGCAGTTCTTC.

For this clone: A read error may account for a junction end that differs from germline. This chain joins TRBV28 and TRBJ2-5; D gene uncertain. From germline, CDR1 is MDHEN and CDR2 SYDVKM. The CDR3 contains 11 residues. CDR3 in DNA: TGTGCCAGCAGTTTAGGGCCCTCTTTAAACTTC. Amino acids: CASSLGPSLNF. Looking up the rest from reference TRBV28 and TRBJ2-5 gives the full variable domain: DVKVTQSSRYLVKRTGEKVFLECVQDMDHENMFWYRQDPGLGLRLIYFSYDVKMKEKGDIPEGYSVSREKKERFSLILESASTNQTSMYLCASSLGPSLNFGPGTRLLVL.

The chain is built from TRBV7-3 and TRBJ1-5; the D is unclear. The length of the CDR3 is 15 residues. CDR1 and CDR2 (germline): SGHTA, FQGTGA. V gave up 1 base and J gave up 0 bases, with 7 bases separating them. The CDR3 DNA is TGTGCCAGCAGCTTAAACGGGAATAGCAATCAGCCCCAGCATTTT. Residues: CASSLNGNSNQPQHF.

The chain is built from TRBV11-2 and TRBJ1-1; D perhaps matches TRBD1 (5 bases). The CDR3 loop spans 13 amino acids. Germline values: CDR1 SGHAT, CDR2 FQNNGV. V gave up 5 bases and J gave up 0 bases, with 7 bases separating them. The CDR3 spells CASSMTVNTEAFF. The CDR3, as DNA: TGTGCCAGCAGCATGACAGTGAACACTGAAGCTTTCTTT.

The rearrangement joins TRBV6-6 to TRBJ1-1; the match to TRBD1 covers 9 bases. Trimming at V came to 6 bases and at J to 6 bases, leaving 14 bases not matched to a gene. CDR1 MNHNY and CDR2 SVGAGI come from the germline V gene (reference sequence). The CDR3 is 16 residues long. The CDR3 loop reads CASSLSKTGGSSEAFF. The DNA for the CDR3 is TGTGCCAGCAGCCTAAGCAAGACAGGGGGTAGTTCTGAAGCTTTCTTT.

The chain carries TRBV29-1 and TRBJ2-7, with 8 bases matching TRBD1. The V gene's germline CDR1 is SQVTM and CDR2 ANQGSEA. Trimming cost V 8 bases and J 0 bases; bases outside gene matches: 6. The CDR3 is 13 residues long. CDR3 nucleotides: TGCAGCACAACCGGGACAGGCTCCTACGAGCAGTACTTC. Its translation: CSTTGTGSYEQYF.

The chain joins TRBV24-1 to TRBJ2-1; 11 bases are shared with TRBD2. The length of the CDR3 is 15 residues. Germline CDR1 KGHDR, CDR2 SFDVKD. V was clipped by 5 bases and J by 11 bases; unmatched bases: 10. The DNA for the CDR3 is TGTGCCACCAGTGCCCCCGGGACTAGCGGAGGACAGCAGTTCTTC. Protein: CATSAPGTSGGQQFF.

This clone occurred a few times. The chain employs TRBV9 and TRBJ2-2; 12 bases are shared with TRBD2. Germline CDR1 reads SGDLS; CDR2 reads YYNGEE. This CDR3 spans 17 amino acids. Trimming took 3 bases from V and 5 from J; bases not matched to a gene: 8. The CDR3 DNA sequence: TGTGCCAGCAGCGCCCTAGCGGGAGGGCGAGGGACCGGGGAGCTGTTTTTT. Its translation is CASSALAGGRGTGELFF.

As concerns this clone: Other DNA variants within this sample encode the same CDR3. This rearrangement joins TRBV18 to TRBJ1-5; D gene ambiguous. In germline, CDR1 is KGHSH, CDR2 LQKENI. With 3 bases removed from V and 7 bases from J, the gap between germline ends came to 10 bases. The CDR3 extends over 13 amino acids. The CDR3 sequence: CASSPSGNQPQHF. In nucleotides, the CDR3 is TGTGCCAGCTCACCGTCCGGTAACCAGCCCCAGCATTTT.

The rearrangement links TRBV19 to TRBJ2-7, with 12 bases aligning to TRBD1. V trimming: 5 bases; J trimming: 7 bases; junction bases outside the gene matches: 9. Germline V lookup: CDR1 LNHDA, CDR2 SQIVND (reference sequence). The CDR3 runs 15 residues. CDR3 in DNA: TGTGCCAGTAGTCCACCGGGACAGGGGGCTCGGGAGCAGTACTTC. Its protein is CASSPPGQGAREQYF.

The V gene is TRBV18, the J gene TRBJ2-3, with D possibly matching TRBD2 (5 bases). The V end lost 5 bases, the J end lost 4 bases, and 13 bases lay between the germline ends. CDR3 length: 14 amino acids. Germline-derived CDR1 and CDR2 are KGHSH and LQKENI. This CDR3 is CASSLRVAPDTQYF. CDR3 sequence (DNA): TGTGCCAGCTCATTGAGGGTTGCACCAGATACGCAGTATTTT.

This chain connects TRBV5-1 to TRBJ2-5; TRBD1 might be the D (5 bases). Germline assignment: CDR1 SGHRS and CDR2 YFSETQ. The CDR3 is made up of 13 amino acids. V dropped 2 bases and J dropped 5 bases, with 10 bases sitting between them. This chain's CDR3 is CASSFLGAETQYF. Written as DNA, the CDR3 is TGCGCCAGCAGCTTTCTAGGGGCGGAGACCCAGTACTTC. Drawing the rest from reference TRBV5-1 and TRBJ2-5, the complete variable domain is KAGVTQTPRYLIKTRGQQVTLSCSPISGHRSVSWYQQTPGQGLQFLFEYFSETQRNKGNFPGRFSGRQFSNSRSEMNVSTLELGDSALYLCASSFLGAETQYFGPGTRLLVL.